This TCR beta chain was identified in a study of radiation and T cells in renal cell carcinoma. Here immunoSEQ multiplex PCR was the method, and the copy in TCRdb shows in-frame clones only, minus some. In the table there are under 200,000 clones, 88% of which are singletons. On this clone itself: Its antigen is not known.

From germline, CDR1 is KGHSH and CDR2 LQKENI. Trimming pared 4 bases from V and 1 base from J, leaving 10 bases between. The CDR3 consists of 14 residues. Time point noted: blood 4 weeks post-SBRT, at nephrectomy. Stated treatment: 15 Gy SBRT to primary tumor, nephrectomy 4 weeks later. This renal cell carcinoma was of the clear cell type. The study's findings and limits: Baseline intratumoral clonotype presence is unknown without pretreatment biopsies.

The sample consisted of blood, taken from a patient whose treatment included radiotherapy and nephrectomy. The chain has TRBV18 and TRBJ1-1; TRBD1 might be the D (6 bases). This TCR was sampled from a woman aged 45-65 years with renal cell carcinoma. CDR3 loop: CASSLKQGNTEAFF. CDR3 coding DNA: TGTGCCAGCTCACTCAAACAGGGGAACACTGAAGCTTTCTTT.